A single sample is the source of the 30 T cell receptor beta chains below, sequenced in a study of T cells after yellow fever vaccination. TCRdb reanalysed the 5' RACE reads using MiXCR and keeps one entry per CDR3 protein. This sample carries roughly 500,000 distinct CDR3 sequences, 15% to 20% of them seen once, and the ten largest clones take 13% to 15%. Material: PBMCs, obtained 15 days after the yellow fever booster vaccination. Receptors originate from a man younger than 40 who received the YFV17D yellow fever vaccine.

This clonotype was seen more than once but under ten times. This chain uses TRBV9 with TRBJ2-4, with D hard to call. V lost 0 bases and J lost 6, with 7 bases in between. Germline lookup yields CDR1 SGDLS and CDR2 YYNGEE. CDR3 size: 13 residues. Written as DNA, the CDR3 is TGTGCCAGCAGCGTAGTGCCCGGAAACATTCAGTACTTC. This encodes CASSVVPGNIQYF. Looking up the rest from reference TRBV9 and TRBJ2-4 gives the full variable domain: DSGVTQTPKHLITATGQRVTLRCSPRSGDLSVYWYQQSLDQGLQFLIQYYNGEERAKGNILERFSAQQFPDLHSELNLSSLELGDSALYFCASSVVPGNIQYFGAGTRLSVL.

This clonotype was seen a handful of times. The rearrangement uses TRBV4-2 and TRBJ2-7; maybe TRBD2 (6 bases). Trimming cost V 0 bases and J 2 bases, with 11 bases left between them. CDR1 and CDR2 (germline): LGHNA, YNFKEQ. The CDR3 has 15 residues. In DNA, the CDR3 is TGTGCCAGCAGCCAAGAGATAGCGGAGGCCTACGAGCAGTACTTC. Its translation: CASSQEIAEAYEQYF.

The CDR3 nucleotides are TGCAGTGCTAGACAGGGACACAGGAACCCCTACGAGCAGTACTTC. Translating gives CSARQGHRNPYEQYF. This chain links TRBV20-1 with TRBJ2-7, with D maybe TRBD1 (6 bases). Germline CDR1 is DFQATT and CDR2 is SNEGSKA (reference sequence). This CDR3 has 15 residues. The V end was cut by 2 bases, the J end by 2 bases, with 16 bases between.

In its sample, this clonotype was seen a few times. This chain links TRBV7-2 with TRBJ2-1; D is perhaps TRBD1 or TRBD2 (6 bases each). Trimming took off 7 bases at V and 3 bases at J, with 16 bases between the two ends. Per germline, CDR1 SGHTA and CDR2 FQGNSA. CDR3 length: 15 residues. CDR3 sequence: CASKMTGGSYNEQFF. CDR3 DNA: TGTGCCAGCAAAATGACAGGAGGGAGCTACAATGAGCAGTTCTTC.

The chain links TRBV7-8 to TRBJ2-1, with TRBD2 matching over 8 bases. The CDR3 contains 16 residues. The V gene's germline CDR1 is SGHVS and CDR2 FQNEAQ. After removal of 5 bases from V and 2 bases from J, the junction contained 8 bases not matched to a gene. The DNA for the CDR3 is TGTGCCAGCAGCACGCATTACGGGAGGGCCTACAATGAGCAGTTCTTC. Translating it yields CASSTHYGRAYNEQFF.

The chain uses TRBV20-1 and TRBJ1-5; TRBD1 matches at 7 bases. The germline V gene encodes CDR1 DFQATT and CDR2 SNEGSKA (reference sequence). This CDR3 spans 14 amino acids. V shed 6 bases, J shed 6 bases, and the junction held 11 bases outside the gene matches. The DNA of the CDR3 is TGCAGTGCCGTGAAGGGACAGCAAAGTCAGCCCCAGCATTTT. Its translation: CSAVKGQQSQPQHF.

This chain connects TRBV7-8 to TRBJ2-1; no firm D call. Trimming cost V 1 base and J 6 bases, with 10 bases left between them. The length of the CDR3 is 14 residues. Per germline, CDR1 SGHVS and CDR2 FQNEAQ. CDR3 loop: CASSLVSVSNEQFF. In DNA form, the CDR3 reads TGTGCCAGCAGCTTAGTTTCCGTCTCCAATGAGCAGTTCTTC.

The genes are TRBV7-2 and TRBJ1-5, with a possible D match to TRBD1 (5 bases). The CDR3 totals 13 residues. V was clipped by 5 bases and J by 6 bases, with 11 bases between them. Germline V gene lookup returns CDR1 SGHTA and CDR2 FQGNSA. Written as DNA, the CDR3 is TGTGCCAGCAGCCGGGACGGGGGTCAGCCCCAGCATTTT. Its protein is CASSRDGGQPQHF.

A few counts support this clonotype. This rearrangement joins TRBV5-1 to TRBJ2-1; TRBD2 agrees at 8 bases. The germline CDR1 and CDR2 sequences are SGHRS and YFSETQ. The CDR3 sequence is 15 residues long. V gave up 0 bases and J gave up 6 bases; unmatched junction bases: 5. CDR3 nucleotide sequence: TGCGCCAGCAGCTTGGCGGGAGGGCTTGTCAATGAGCAGTTCTTC. This codes for CASSLAGGLVNEQFF.

The chain employs TRBV20-1 and TRBJ1-6; 7 bases line up with TRBD1. The germline V gene has CDR1 DFQATT and CDR2 SNEGSKA (reference sequence). CDR3 size: 17 residues. With V trimmed by 0 bases and J by 8 bases, 13 bases remained unmatched. CDR3 protein: CSARDTLRQGKYSPLHF. DNA for the CDR3: TGCAGTGCTAGAGACACCCTCAGACAGGGAAAGTATTCACCCCTCCACTTT.

This clonotype was detected ten times or more. In DNA form, the CDR3 reads TGCGCCAGCAGCCCCGCCCCGGGAGACGTTGGGGCTGAGCAGTTCTTC. Protein sequence: CASSPAPGDVGAEQFF. The V call is TRBV5-1, the J call TRBJ2-1; D perhaps matches TRBD2 (6 bases). The CDR3 has 16 residues. Trimming removed 4 bases from V and 9 bases from J, with 23 bases in between. CDR1 and CDR2 from the germline V gene are SGHRS and YFSETQ.

The J gene is TRBJ2-7, the V gene TRBV6-2 or TRBV6-3, with 7 bases aligning to TRBD1. V shed 2 bases and J 6 bases; nucleotides not matched to a gene: 4. Germline V gene sequence: CDR1 MNHEY, CDR2 SVGEGT. CDR3 length equals 13 residues. CDR3 region: CASSYEDRFEQYF. The CDR3 region has the DNA TGTGCCAGCAGTTACGAGGACAGGTTCGAGCAGTACTTC.

The V and J genes are TRBV4-3 and TRBJ2-3; 7 positions agree with TRBD1. CDR1 and CDR2 from the germline V gene are LGHNA and YSLEER. There are 14 residues in the CDR3. After removal of 3 bases from V and 6 bases from J, the junction contained 6 bases not matched to a gene. The CDR3: CASSQKDRTDTQYF. DNA for the CDR3: TGCGCCAGCAGCCAGAAGGACAGGACGGATACGCAGTATTTT.

This clonotype came up many times. The V and J genes are TRBV20-1 and TRBJ2-7, with 10 bases identical to TRBD1. The V gene's germline CDR1 is DFQATT and CDR2 SNEGSKA (reference sequence). V shed 7 bases, J shed 2 bases, and the junction held 2 bases outside the gene matches. The CDR3 is made up of 12 amino acids. The CDR3 sequence is CSVGQGAYEQYF. The CDR3 DNA is TGCAGTGTCGGACAGGGGGCCTACGAGCAGTACTTC.

The chain carries TRBV12-3 or TRBV12-4 and TRBJ2-7; D may be TRBD1 or TRBD2 (5 bases each). This CDR3 contains 13 residues. Trimming cost V 6 bases and J 4 bases, with 13 bases left between them. In DNA, the CDR3 is TGTGCCAGCAGCAAAACGGGGCCGTACGAGCAGTACTTC. This codes for CASSKTGPYEQYF.

This rearrangement joins TRBV7-2 to TRBJ2-1, with D maybe TRBD1 (6 bases). CDR1 SGHTA and CDR2 FQGNSA come from the germline V gene. Trimming pared 6 bases from V and 8 bases from J, leaving 17 bases between. This CDR3 is 14 amino acids long. CDR3 protein: CASRTGPGWYEQFF. The CDR3 DNA reads TGTGCCAGCAGGACAGGACCAGGGTGGTATGAGCAGTTCTTC.

In its sample, this clonotype was seen once. The chain employs TRBV20-1 and TRBJ1-1, with 10 bases matching TRBD1. This CDR3 spans 14 amino acids. V shed 4 bases and J 4 bases; nucleotides not matched to a gene: 6. Germline V gives CDR1 DFQATT, CDR2 SNEGSKA (reference sequence). In nucleotides, the CDR3 is TGCAGTGCTACCTGGGACAGGGGAGGCACTGAAGCTTTCTTT. Its translation: CSATWDRGGTEAFF.

This clonotype has only a few counts. The chain links TRBV11-2 to TRBJ2-7; 7 nucleotides agree with TRBD1. Germline V gene data show CDR1 as SGHAT and CDR2 as FQNNGV. Trimming cost V 6 bases and J 1 base; bases outside gene matches: 9. The CDR3 is 15 amino acids. The CDR3 DNA follows: TGTGCCAGCAGGAGTTTCCGACAGGGATCCTACGAGCAGTACTTC. Encoded protein: CASRSFRQGSYEQYF.

As DNA, the CDR3 is TGTGCCAGCAGGAGGGGGTGGTCCACGGGTGATACGCAGTATTTT. This sequence encodes CASRRGWSTGDTQYF. The chain has TRBV7-8 and TRBJ2-3, with a possible D match to TRBD1 (6 bases). Per germline, CDR1 SGHVS and CDR2 FQNEAQ. Trimming took 6 bases from V and 6 from J, leaving 19 bases between them. The CDR3 spans 15 residues.

This clonotype was seen a few times. This sequence joins TRBV2 and TRBJ2-7, with a possible D match to TRBD2 (5 bases). The CDR3 consists of 16 residues. V was cut by 6 bases and J by 3 bases, with 21 bases left in between. The germline V gene has CDR1 SNHLY and CDR2 FYNNEI. The CDR3 DNA reads TGTGCCAGCAGCCCCCCCTTGGGGAGCGGTAACTACGAGCAGTACTTC. It yields the protein CASSPPLGSGNYEQYF.

V gene TRBV6-5 combines with J gene TRBJ2-7; D ambiguous. The CDR3 loop spans 14 amino acids. The V end lost 2 bases, the J end lost 0 bases, and 8 bases lay between the germline ends. Germline-derived CDR1 and CDR2 are MNHEY and SVGAGI. The CDR3 here is CASSYRVSSYEQYF. CDR3 bases: TGTGCCAGCAGTTACAGAGTTAGCTCCTACGAGCAGTACTTC.

This clonotype was found a few times. V and J are TRBV20-1 and TRBJ2-1, with a weak D call TRBD2 (6 bases). This CDR3 is 11 amino acids long. V was trimmed by 6 bases and J by 12 bases, leaving 15 bases between them. Germline assignment: CDR1 DFQATT and CDR2 SNEGSKA (reference sequence). The CDR3 spells CSARGKVGQFF. CDR3 DNA: TGCAGTGCCCGGGGGAAGGTCGGGCAGTTCTTC.

Only a few counts were recorded for this clonotype. V usage is TRBV5-4 and J usage is TRBJ2-2; possible D gene TRBD1, 6 bases. The ends were cut back, 3 bases at V and 3 bases at J, with 12 bases in the middle. Germline-derived CDR1 and CDR2 are SGHNT and YYREEE (reference sequence). The CDR3 has 15 residues. CDR3: CASSWPTGDTGELFF. The CDR3, as DNA: TGTGCCAGCAGCTGGCCGACAGGAGACACCGGGGAGCTGTTTTTT.

J is TRBJ2-7 and V is TRBV7-8; a weak D match, TRBD1 (6 bases). The CDR3 totals 15 residues. Trimming took off 5 bases at V and 3 bases at J, with 17 bases between the two ends. The germline gives CDR1 SGHVS, CDR2 FQNEAQ. CDR3 amino acids: CASSGLSGRGYEQYF. The CDR3 region has the DNA TGTGCCAGCAGCGGCCTTTCGGGCAGGGGCTACGAGCAGTACTTC.

The rearrangement uses TRBV6-4 and TRBJ2-1; 10 bases line up with TRBD2. V lost 4 bases, J lost 5 bases, and 5 bases stayed unmatched. Germline CDR1 MRHNA, CDR2 SNTAGT. The CDR3 covers 15 residues. The CDR3 sequence: CASSAASGSNNEQFF. The DNA of the CDR3 is TGTGCCAGCAGTGCTGCTAGCGGGAGTAACAATGAGCAGTTCTTC.

The rearrangement joins TRBV10-3 to TRBJ2-3; D ambiguous. The CDR3 contains 16 residues. Germline V gene data show CDR1 as ENHRY and CDR2 as SYGVKD. The V end lost 6 bases, the J end lost 1 base, and 17 bases lay between the germline ends. This CDR3 reads CAISQMTDLGTDTQYF. CDR3 nucleotide sequence: TGTGCCATCAGCCAAATGACTGACCTCGGCACAGATACGCAGTATTTT.

The chain couples TRBV20-1 to TRBJ2-3; D is possibly TRBD2 (6 bases). The CDR3 has 14 residues. Germline V lookup: CDR1 DFQATT, CDR2 SNEGSKA (reference sequence). V lost 3 bases and J lost 10, with 20 bases in between. CDR3 bases: TGCAGTGCTAGCCCCTCGCCGGCGCGGGGCGCGCAGTATTTT. It is translated as CSASPSPARGAQYF.

V and J are TRBV4-3 and TRBJ2-1, with a possible D match to TRBD2 (5 bases). There are 14 residues in the CDR3. The germline V and J ends were trimmed by 1 base and 9 bases, with 13 bases remaining between them. Germline assignment: CDR1 LGHNA and CDR2 YSLEER. The CDR3 nucleotides read TGCGCCAGCAGCCAAGGCCCCCGGGCGGGTGAGCAGTTCTTC. Its protein is CASSQGPRAGEQFF.

The chain employs TRBV29-1 and TRBJ2-3; D uncertain. Trimming stripped 7 bases from V and 3 bases from J, with 17 bases between. Germline-derived CDR1 and CDR2 are SQVTM and ANQGSEA. The CDR3 extends over 14 amino acids. As DNA, the CDR3 is TGCAGCGCCGCCCCCCCGATTCTAACAGATACGCAGTATTTT. Its translation: CSAAPPILTDTQYF.

This clonotype was counted a few times. The chain carries TRBV30 and TRBJ1-3; D remains ambiguous. The V end lost 3 bases, the J end lost 0 bases, and 15 bases lay between the germline ends. The CDR3 has 16 residues. Per germline, CDR1 GTSNPN and CDR2 SVGIG (reference sequence). The CDR3 spells CAWRVNLRPSGNTIYF. The DNA of the CDR3 is TGTGCCTGGAGAGTGAATTTACGGCCCTCTGGAAACACCATATATTTT.